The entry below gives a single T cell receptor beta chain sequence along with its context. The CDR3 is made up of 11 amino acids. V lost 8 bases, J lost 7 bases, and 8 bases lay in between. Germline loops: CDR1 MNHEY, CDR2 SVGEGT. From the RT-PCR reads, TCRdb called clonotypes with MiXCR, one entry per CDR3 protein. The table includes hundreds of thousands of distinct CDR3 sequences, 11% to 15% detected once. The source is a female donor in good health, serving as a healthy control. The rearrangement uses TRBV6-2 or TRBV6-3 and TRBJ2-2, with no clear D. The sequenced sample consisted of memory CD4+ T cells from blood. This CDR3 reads CASGWDGELFF. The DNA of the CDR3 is TGTGCCAGCGGTTGGGACGGGGAGCTGTTTTTT.